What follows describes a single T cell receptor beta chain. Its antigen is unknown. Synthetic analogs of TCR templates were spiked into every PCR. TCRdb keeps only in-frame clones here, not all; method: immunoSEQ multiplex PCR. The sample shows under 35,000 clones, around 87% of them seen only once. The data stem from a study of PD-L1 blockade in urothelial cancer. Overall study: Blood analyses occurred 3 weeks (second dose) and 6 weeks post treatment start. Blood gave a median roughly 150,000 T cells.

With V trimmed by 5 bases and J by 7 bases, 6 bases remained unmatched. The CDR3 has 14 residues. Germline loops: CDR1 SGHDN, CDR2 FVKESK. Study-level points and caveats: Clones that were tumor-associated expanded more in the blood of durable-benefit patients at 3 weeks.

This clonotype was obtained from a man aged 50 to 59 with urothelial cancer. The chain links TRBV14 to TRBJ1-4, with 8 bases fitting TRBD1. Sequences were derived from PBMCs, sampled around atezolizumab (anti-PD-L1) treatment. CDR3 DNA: TGTGCCAGCAGCAAGACAGGGGAGTCTGAAAAACTGTTTTTT. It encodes CASSKTGESEKLFF.